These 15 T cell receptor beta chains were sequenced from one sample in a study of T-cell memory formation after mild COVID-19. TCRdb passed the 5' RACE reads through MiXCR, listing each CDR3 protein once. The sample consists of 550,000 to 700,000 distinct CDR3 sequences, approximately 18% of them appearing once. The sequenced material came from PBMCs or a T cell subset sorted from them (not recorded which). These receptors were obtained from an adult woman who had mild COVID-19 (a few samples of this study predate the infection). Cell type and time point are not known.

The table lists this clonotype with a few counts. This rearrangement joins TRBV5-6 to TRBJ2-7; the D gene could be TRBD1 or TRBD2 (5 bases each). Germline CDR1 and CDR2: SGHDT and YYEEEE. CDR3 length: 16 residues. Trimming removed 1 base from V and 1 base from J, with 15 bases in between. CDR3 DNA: TGTGCCAGCAGCTTGATTCAGGCTGGGGGATCCTACGAGCAGTACTTC. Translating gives CASSLIQAGGSYEQYF.

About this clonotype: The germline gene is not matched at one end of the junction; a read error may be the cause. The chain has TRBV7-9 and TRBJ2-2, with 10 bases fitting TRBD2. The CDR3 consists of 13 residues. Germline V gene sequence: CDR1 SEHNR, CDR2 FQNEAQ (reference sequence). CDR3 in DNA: TGCACAACCAGCGGGGGGGCAGCCGGGGAGCTGTTTTTT. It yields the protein CTTSGGAAGELFF.

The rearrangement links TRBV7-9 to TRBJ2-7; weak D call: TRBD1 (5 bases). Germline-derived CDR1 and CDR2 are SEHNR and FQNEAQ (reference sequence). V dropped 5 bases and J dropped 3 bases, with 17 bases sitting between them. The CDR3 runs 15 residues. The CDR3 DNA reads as TGTGCCAGCAGCGATATGGGGCAGGGAAGCTACGAGCAGTACTTC. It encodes CASSDMGQGSYEQYF.

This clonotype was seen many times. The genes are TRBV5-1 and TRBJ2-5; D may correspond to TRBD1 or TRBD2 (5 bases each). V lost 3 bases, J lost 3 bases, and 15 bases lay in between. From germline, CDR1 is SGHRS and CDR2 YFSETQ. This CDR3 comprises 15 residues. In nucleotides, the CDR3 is TGCGCCAGCAGCTCCGGGGACGGTCGCAAAGAGACCCAGTACTTC. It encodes CASSSGDGRKETQYF.

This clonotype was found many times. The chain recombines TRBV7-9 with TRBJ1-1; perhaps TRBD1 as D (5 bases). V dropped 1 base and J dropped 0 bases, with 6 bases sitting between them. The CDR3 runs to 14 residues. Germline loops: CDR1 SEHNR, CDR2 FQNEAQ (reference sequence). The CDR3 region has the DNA TGTGCCAGCAGCTTAGAACAGGTGAACACTGAAGCTTTCTTT. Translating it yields CASSLEQVNTEAFF.

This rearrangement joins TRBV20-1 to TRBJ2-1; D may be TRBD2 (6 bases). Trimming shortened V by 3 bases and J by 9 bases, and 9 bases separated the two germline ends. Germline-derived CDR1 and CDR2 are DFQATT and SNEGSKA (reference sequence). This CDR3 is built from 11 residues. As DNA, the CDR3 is TGCAGTGCTAGTGGGGGGAGTGAGCAGTTCTTC. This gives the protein CSASGGSEQFF.

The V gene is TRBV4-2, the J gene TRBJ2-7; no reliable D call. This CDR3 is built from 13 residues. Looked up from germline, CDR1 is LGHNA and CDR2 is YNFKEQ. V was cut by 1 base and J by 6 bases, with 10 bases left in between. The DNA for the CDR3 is TGTGCCAGCAGCCAAGTGTTGGGTGGCGAGCAGTACTTC. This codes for CASSQVLGGEQYF.

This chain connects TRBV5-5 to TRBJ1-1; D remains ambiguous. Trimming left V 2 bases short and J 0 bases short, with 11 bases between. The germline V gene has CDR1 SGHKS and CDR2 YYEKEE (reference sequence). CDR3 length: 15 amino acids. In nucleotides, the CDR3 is TGTGCCAGCAGCTTATATTCCGGGGTGAACACTGAAGCTTTCTTT. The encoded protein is CASSLYSGVNTEAFF.

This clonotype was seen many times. In DNA form, the CDR3 reads TGCGCCAGCAGCCAAGGGCGCGGGGGCGAGCAGTACTTC. Amino acids: CASSQGRGGEQYF. The chain uses TRBV4-1 and TRBJ2-7, with TRBD2 identical over 7 bases. The CDR3 has 13 residues. The V gene's germline CDR1 is MGHRA and CDR2 YSYEKL. The ends lost 1 base at V and 6 bases at J; junction bases unmatched: 3.

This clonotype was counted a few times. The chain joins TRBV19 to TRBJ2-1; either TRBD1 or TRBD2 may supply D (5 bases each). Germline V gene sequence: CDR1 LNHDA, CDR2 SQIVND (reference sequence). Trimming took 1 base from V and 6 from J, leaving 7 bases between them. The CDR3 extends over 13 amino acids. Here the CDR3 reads CASSIVGTNEQFF. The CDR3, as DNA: TGTGCCAGTAGTATAGTAGGGACCAATGAGCAGTTCTTC.

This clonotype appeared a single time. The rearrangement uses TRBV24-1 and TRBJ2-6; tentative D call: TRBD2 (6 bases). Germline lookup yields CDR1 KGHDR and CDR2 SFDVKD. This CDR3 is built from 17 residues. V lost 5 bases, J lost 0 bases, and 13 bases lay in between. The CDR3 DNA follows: TGTGCCACCAGTGGCTCAGGCGGGGACTCTGGGGCCAACGTCCTGACTTTC. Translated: CATSGSGGDSGANVLTF.

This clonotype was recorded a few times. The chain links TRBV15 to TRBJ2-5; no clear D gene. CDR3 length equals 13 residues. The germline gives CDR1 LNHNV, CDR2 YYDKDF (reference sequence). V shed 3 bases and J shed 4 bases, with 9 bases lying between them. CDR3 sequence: CATSSKPGETQYF. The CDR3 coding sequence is TGTGCCACCAGCAGTAAGCCAGGAGAGACCCAGTACTTC.

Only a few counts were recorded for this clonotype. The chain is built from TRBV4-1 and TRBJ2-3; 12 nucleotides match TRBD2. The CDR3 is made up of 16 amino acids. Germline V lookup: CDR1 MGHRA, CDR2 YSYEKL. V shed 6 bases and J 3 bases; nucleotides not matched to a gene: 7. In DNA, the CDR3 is TGCGCCAGCAGTGGGACTAGCGGGTCTTATACAGATACGCAGTATTTT. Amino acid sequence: CASSGTSGSYTDTQYF.

The CDR3 here is CASSLRGGDTIYF. The CDR3 region has the DNA TGTGCCAGCAGCCTTCGCGGGGGTGACACCATATATTTT. The chain joins TRBV7-8 to TRBJ1-3; possible D gene TRBD1, 5 bases. Germline V gene sequence: CDR1 SGHVS, CDR2 FQNEAQ. The V and J ends lost 5 bases and 8 bases respectively, with 13 bases between them. The CDR3 loop spans 13 amino acids.

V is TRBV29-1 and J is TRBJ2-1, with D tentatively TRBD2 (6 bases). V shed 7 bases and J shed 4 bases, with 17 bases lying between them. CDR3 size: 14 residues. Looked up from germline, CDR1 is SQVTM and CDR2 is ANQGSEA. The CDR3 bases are TGCAGCGCCGCGGGGTTGGGGACTTACAATGAGCAGTTCTTC. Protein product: CSAAGLGTYNEQFF.